The source of this T cell receptor beta chain is a study of cytomegalovirus exposure and HLA in healthy donors. Study-level information: Later, an analysis reported that the approximately 120 validation repertoires had used the same platform as the roughly 700 first-cohort repertoires.

CDR3 length: 15 residues. Germline CDR1 and CDR2: MNHNS and SASEGT. J lost 9 bases, V lost 0 bases, and 5 bases had no gene match. Study findings and constraints: It was reported that the classifier diagnosed cytomegalovirus status with high specificity and sensitivity in both the original and validation cohorts. The listing of about 150 TCR beta chains classed them as cytomegalovirus-associated.

Only in-frame clones appear in the TCRdb table, and some are missing; sequencing was by immunoSEQ multiplex PCR. Among 140,000 to 150,000 clones listed, 90% to 95% were seen once. The donors were in the approximately 130-subject validation cohort; that cohort was separate from the roughly 700-subject first cohort. Worth noting for this clone: The antigen is undetermined.

The specimen sequenced was PBMCs. The receptor comes from a man between 18 and 35 years old in good health and CMV-seronegative. The V gene is TRBV6-1, the J gene TRBJ2-1; 10 bases are a match to TRBD2. The CDR3 DNA reads TGTGCCAGCAGTGAAGCACCAGCGGGAGGGACTGAGCAGTTCTTC. Its translation is CASSEAPAGGTEQFF.